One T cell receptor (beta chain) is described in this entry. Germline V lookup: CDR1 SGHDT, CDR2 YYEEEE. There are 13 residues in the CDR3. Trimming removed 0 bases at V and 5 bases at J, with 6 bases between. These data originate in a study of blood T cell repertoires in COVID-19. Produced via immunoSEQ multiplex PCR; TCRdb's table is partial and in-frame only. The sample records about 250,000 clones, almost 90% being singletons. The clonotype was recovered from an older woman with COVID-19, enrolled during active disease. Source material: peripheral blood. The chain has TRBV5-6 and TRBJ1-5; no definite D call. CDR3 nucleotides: TGTGCCAGCAGCTTGGGGCAGGATCAGCCCCAGCATTTT. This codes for CASSLGQDQPQHF.